The clone carrying this TCR beta chain showed up just once. Its antigen is currently unknown. The data belong to a study of T cells in tumors after PD-1 blockade. At the level of the study: Patients had no prior checkpoint blockade, systemic immunosuppressants, or anti-cancer therapy within 4 weeks. Either cemiplimab 350 mg every 2 weeks or pembrolizumab 200 mg every 3 weeks was given. Whole-study results and caveats: Peripheral recruitment is suggested, as some novel exhausted tumor clones were in pre-treatment blood.

This table comes from immunoSEQ multiplex PCR, and its TCRdb copy is limited to in-frame clones, with some not included. The sample has more than 50,000 clones; roughly 70% are singletons. With 4 bases removed from V and 8 bases from J, the gap between germline ends came to 14 bases. The CDR3 loop spans 13 amino acids. Looked up from germline, CDR1 is MRHNA and CDR2 is SNTAGT. Tumor or blood genomic DNA was sequenced, with inputs of about 550 ng to 6,004 ng. The chain couples TRBV6-4 to TRBJ1-2, with D hard to call. The sequences come from PBMCs, collected after anti-PD-1 treatment. This TCR was sampled from a human donor with basal cell carcinoma. CDR3 protein: CASSAGEGDGYTF. The CDR3 nucleotides are TGTGCCAGCAGTGCCGGCGAGGGAGACGGCTACACCTTC.